Listed below are T cell receptor beta chains from one sample, sequenced in a study of blood T cell repertoires in COVID-19. Sequenced by immunoSEQ multiplex PCR; TCRdb stores in-frame clones only, minus some. The repertoire includes roughly 14,000 clones, around 88% of them detected once, and 15% to 20% sits in the top ten. The sequenced material came from peripheral blood. The receptors stem from a human donor with active COVID-19. The donor label of this sample is uncertain. Both conserved end residues are part of each CDR3. Fields, in order: CDR3 DNA, CDR3 protein, D gene, J gene, CDR3 length, V gene, clone size. D genes are given only for firm matches. The size of a clone is reported for some rows only, either as once, few or many, or as a class for expanded clones.

TGTGCCACCCTACCCTATACAGGCGTCGGCTACACCTTC	CATLPYTGVGYTF	NA	TRBJ1-2	13	TRBV10-3	NA
TGTGCCAGCAGCCGCGCCCGCGGGGCTGGAAACACCATATATTTT	CASSRARGAGNTIYF	NA	TRBJ1-3	15	TRBV6-5	NA
TGTGCCAGCAGCCAGGACTTTAGCTCCTACAATGAGCAGTTCTTC	CASSQDFSSYNEQFF	NA	TRBJ2-1	15	TRBV3-1/TRBV3-2	NA
TGTGCCATCCCGCCCTTGGAGGGTTCGCATTACAATGAGCAGTTCTTC	CAIPPLEGSHYNEQFF	NA	TRBJ2-1	16	TRBV10-3	NA
TGCAGCGTTTGGGGAGGGGCGGCAGAGAAGACCCAGTACTTC	CSVWGGAAEKTQYF	TRBD2	TRBJ2-5	14	TRBV29-1	NA
TGTGCCAGCAGCTTAACGTACAGCAACACAGATACGCAGTATTTT	CASSLTYSNTDTQYF	NA	TRBJ2-3	15	TRBV7-3	few
TGTGCCAGCAGTGAAACCCGGACAGGAGCTAGCAATCAGCCCCAGCATTTT	CASSETRTGASNQPQHF	TRBD1	TRBJ1-5	17	TRBV2	NA
TGTGCCAGCTCACGGAGGGGAGATAGCAATCAGCCCCAGCATTTT	CASSRRGDSNQPQHF	NA	TRBJ1-5	15	TRBV18	NA
TGTGCCAGCAGTTTATCTGCAGGGGAGAGGAATCAGCCCCAGCATTTT	CASSLSAGERNQPQHF	NA	TRBJ1-5	16	TRBV27	NA
TGTGCCAGCAGCAAAGATTGGGTCAGGGTAAATACTGAAGCTTTCTTT	CASSKDWVRVNTEAFF	NA	TRBJ1-1	16	TRBV21-1	NA
TGTGCCAGCAGCCGCGTTTTCCAGGGCTACGAGCAGTACTTC	CASSRVFQGYEQYF	NA	TRBJ2-7	14	TRBV11-2	NA
TGTGCCAGCAGTGAATATCGAAGGCCTAGCAGGTCCTACGAGCAGTACTTC	CASSEYRRPSRSYEQYF	NA	TRBJ2-7	17	TRBV25-1	NA
TGTGCCAGCAGCGTAACAGGGGGCGACTATGGCTACACCTTC	CASSVTGGDYGYTF	TRBD1	TRBJ1-2	14	TRBV9	NA
TGCGCCAGCAGTGACCCGCACCGGCCCCAGGGGGAGACCCAGTACTTC	CASSDPHRPQGETQYF	NA	TRBJ2-5	16	TRBV10-2	NA
TGTGCCAGCAGCCCAGGACTAGGGAGCTCCTACGAGCAGTACTTC	CASSPGLGSSYEQYF	TRBD2	TRBJ2-7	15	TRBV7-2	NA
TGTGCCAGCAGGTCGGGTACCGACTATGGCTACACCTTC	CASRSGTDYGYTF	NA	TRBJ1-2	13	TRBV28	NA